This TCR beta chain is from a study of blood T cell repertoires in COVID-19. Germline values: CDR1 ENHRY, CDR2 SYGVKD. This CDR3 region has 15 residues. V gave up 2 bases and J gave up 6 bases, with 16 bases separating them. This table comes from immunoSEQ multiplex PCR, and its TCRdb copy is limited to in-frame clones, with some not included. Of some 240,000 clones listed, about 88% are singletons. This clone was seen only once. Sequences were obtained from PBMCs or T cells enriched from blood (not recorded which). J is TRBJ1-1 and V is TRBV10-3; the D gene is possibly TRBD1 (6 bases). The clonotype was recovered from a man aged 30-40 years with acute COVID-19. The CDR3 DNA is TGTGCCATCAGTGAGCTTGGACAGTTAGCTTCTGAAGCTTTCTTT. Translation gives CAISELGQLASEAFF.